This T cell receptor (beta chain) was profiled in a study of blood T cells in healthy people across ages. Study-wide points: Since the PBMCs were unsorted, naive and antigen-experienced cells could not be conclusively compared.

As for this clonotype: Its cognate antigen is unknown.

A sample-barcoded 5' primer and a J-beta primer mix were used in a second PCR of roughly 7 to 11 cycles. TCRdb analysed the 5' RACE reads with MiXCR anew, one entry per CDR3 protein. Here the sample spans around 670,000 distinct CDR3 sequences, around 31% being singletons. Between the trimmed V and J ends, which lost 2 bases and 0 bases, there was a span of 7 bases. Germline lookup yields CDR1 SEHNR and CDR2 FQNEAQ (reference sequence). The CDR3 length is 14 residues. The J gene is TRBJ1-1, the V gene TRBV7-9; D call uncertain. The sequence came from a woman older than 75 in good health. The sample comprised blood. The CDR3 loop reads CASSLSQMNTEAFF. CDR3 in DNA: TGTGCCAGCAGCTTAAGTCAGATGAACACTGAAGCTTTCTTT.